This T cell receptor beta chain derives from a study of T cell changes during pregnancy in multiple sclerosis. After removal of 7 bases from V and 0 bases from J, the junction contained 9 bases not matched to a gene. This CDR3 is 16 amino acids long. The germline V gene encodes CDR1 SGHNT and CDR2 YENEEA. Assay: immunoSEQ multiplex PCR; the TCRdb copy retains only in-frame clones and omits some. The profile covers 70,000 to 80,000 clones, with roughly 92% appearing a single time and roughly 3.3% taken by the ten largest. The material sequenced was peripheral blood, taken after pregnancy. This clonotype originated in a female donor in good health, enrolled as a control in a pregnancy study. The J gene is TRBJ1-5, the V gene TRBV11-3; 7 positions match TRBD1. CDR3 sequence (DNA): TGTGCCAGCACCGCCGCCGGGACAGATAGCAATCAGCCCCAGCATTTT. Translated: CASTAAGTDSNQPQHF. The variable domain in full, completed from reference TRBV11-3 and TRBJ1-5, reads EAGVVQSPRYKIIEKKQPVAFWCNPISGHNTLYWYLQNLGQGPELLIRYENEEAVDDSQLPKDRFSAERLKGVDSTLKIQPAELGDSAVYLCASTAAGTDSNQPQHFGDGTRLSIL.